Presented here are 23 T cell receptor beta chains from one specimen sequenced in a study of shared clonotypes between healthy human individuals. The assay was immunoSEQ multiplex PCR, and TCRdb's table has in-frame clones only and misses some. The sample shows 760,000 or so clones, roughly 96% of them seen only once. Positively selected for CCR7, the CD45RO-negative cells used as naive CD8 cells excluded terminally differentiated effector memory CD45RA+ cells. Sequenced input: naive CD8+ T cells sorted from blood. The source of these receptors is a man younger than 45 in good health.

The chain joins TRBV6-4 to TRBJ2-3, with D maybe TRBD2 (5 bases). The CDR3 totals 16 residues. Looked up from germline, CDR1 is MRHNA and CDR2 is SNTAGT. V was trimmed by 0 bases and J by 2 bases, leaving 12 bases between them. For the CDR3, the DNA is TGTGCCAGCAGTGACTCGAGGGAGTCAAACACAGATACGCAGTATTTT. It codes for CASSDSRESNTDTQYF.

The genes are TRBV2 and TRBJ1-2; D not certain. This CDR3 comprises 13 residues. Trimming took off 6 bases at V and 0 bases at J, with 8 bases between the two ends. Germline-derived CDR1 and CDR2 are SNHLY and FYNNEI. The CDR3 DNA reads TGTGCCAGCAGAGGACGGTCTAACTATGGCTACACCTTC. Translation gives CASRGRSNYGYTF.

This clone has a single count. This rearrangement joins TRBV7-9 to TRBJ2-5; D gene ambiguous. Germline CDR1 is SEHNR and CDR2 is FQNEAQ (reference sequence). V was trimmed by 10 bases and J by 1 base, leaving 10 bases between them. This CDR3 spans 12 amino acids. This CDR3 is CAKGSIQETQYF. In DNA, the CDR3 is TGTGCCAAGGGATCCATCCAAGAGACCCAGTACTTC. Full variable domain (missing parts from reference TRBV7-9 and TRBJ2-5): DTGVSQNPRHKITKRGQNVTFRCDPISEHNRLYWYRQTLGQGPEFLTYFQNEAQLEKSRLLSDRFSAERPKGSFSTLEIQRTEQGDSAMYLCAKGSIQETQYFGPGTRLLVL.

The V call is TRBV27, the J call TRBJ2-5; a weak D match, TRBD2 (5 bases). The length of the CDR3 is 13 residues. Between the trimmed V and J ends, which lost 6 bases and 0 bases, there was a span of 8 bases. CDR1 is MNHEY, CDR2 SMNVEV, per germline (reference sequence). The CDR3 is CASSSGNQETQYF. For the CDR3, the DNA is TGTGCCAGCAGCTCGGGAAACCAAGAGACCCAGTACTTC.

The chain recombines TRBV7-9 with TRBJ2-1, with D uncertain. The CDR3 is made up of 13 amino acids. V was pared by 8 bases and J by 4 bases, with 12 bases between. Germline V gives CDR1 SEHNR, CDR2 FQNEAQ (reference sequence). The CDR3 region is CASRSSGYNEQFF. CDR3 DNA sequence: TGTGCCAGCCGTTCCTCGGGTTACAATGAGCAGTTCTTC.

The gene calls are TRBV30 and TRBJ2-1; D unresolved. The CDR3 contains 13 residues. Germline V lookup: CDR1 GTSNPN, CDR2 SVGIG (reference sequence). The germline V and J ends were trimmed by 6 bases and 4 bases, with 13 bases remaining between them. The chain's CDR3 is CACAAQLYNEQFF. The CDR3 bases are TGTGCCTGTGCCGCTCAACTTTACAATGAGCAGTTCTTC.

The chain is built from TRBV5-5 and TRBJ2-7; 11 bases agree with TRBD2. The trim removed 5 bases at V and 4 bases at J, leaving 8 bases unmatched. The CDR3 spans 15 residues. Germline V gene sequence: CDR1 SGHKS, CDR2 YYEKEE (reference sequence). The CDR3 DNA follows: TGTGCCAGCAGTTTAAGACTAGCGGGACAGTACGAGCAGTACTTC. Amino acid sequence: CASSLRLAGQYEQYF.

This clone has just one count. This chain connects TRBV29-1 to TRBJ2-1; the match to TRBD1 covers 10 bases. The J segment lost 14 bases and the V segment lost 6 bases, leaving 1 base of the junction unmatched. This CDR3 is built from 9 residues. CDR1 is SQVTM and CDR2 is ANQGSEA in the germline V gene. For the CDR3, the DNA is TGCAGCGTAGGACAGGGGGAGTTCTTC. Translation: CSVGQGEFF.

This chain joins TRBV6-1 and TRBJ2-7; possible D gene TRBD1, 6 bases. V lost 2 bases, J lost 3 bases, and 17 bases lay in between. This CDR3 has 16 residues. Germline assignment: CDR1 MNHNS and CDR2 SASEGT. CDR3 region: CASSEPWDTLFYEQYF. As DNA, the CDR3 is TGTGCCAGCAGTGAACCCTGGGACACCTTGTTCTACGAGCAGTACTTC.

The V gene is TRBV21-1, the J gene TRBJ2-7; the D call of TRBD1 is as the table states it, not checked on the DNA. TRBV21-1 is a listed pseudogene. The length of the CDR3 is 11 residues. CDR3 in DNA: TGTGCCAGCAGGACAGGAGGTGAGCAGTACTTC. Protein product: CASRTGGEQYF.

This chain uses TRBV19 with TRBJ2-7, with 9 bases matching TRBD2. Germline V lookup: CDR1 LNHDA, CDR2 SQIVND (reference sequence). Trimming cost V 6 bases and J 0 bases; bases outside gene matches: 6. This CDR3 is built from 15 residues. The CDR3: CASRPSGANSYEQYF. The DNA of the CDR3 is TGTGCCAGTAGGCCTAGCGGGGCAAACTCCTACGAGCAGTACTTC.

The chain combines TRBV7-9 with TRBJ2-7; TRBD2 matches at 10 bases. CDR3 length: 15 residues. The V gene end was trimmed by 5 bases and the J gene end by 2 bases; junction bases not matched to a gene: 6. Looked up from germline, CDR1 is SEHNR and CDR2 is FQNEAQ (reference sequence). Here the CDR3 DNA reads TGTGCCAGCAGCACCCGGACTAGCGGAACCTACGAGCAGTACTTC. This codes for CASSTRTSGTYEQYF.

The chain employs TRBV6-1 and TRBJ2-7; either TRBD1 or TRBD2 may supply D (7 bases each). This CDR3 contains 18 residues. Trimming stripped 3 bases from V and 3 bases from J, with 24 bases between. Looked up from germline, CDR1 is MNHNS and CDR2 is SASEGT. The CDR3 region is CASSEYTWGGGEGYEQYF. The CDR3 DNA reads TGTGCCAGCAGTGAGTATACCTGGGGAGGGGGCGAAGGCTACGAGCAGTACTTC.

The rearrangement links TRBV4-1 to TRBJ1-4; maybe TRBD1 (5 bases). The V gene lost 2 bases and the J gene lost 4 bases, with 14 bases spanning the gap. In germline, CDR1 is MGHRA, CDR2 YSYEKL. CDR3 length equals 16 residues. CDR3 amino acids: CASSQPPTEFNEKLFF. The CDR3 coding sequence is TGCGCCAGCAGCCAACCCCCGACAGAGTTTAATGAAAAACTGTTTTTT.

The chain combines TRBV29-1 with TRBJ2-6; D is unclear. The CDR3 covers 13 residues. The ends were cut back, 2 bases at V and 0 bases at J, with 2 bases in the middle. The germline CDR1 and CDR2 sequences are SQVTM and ANQGSEA. The CDR3 here is CSVERSGANVLTF. The CDR3 region has the DNA TGCAGCGTTGAACGCTCTGGGGCCAACGTCCTGACTTTC.

This chain uses TRBV6-1 with TRBJ1-1, with D unresolved. The germline V gene encodes CDR1 MNHNS and CDR2 SASEGT. V shed 4 bases and J shed 0 bases, with 18 bases lying between them. The CDR3 has 17 residues. CDR3 sequence (DNA): TGTGCCAGCAGTGGCGGGCCCCCCGGCCTAATGAACACTGAAGCTTTCTTT. Protein: CASSGGPPGLMNTEAFF.

This chain uses TRBV29-1 with TRBJ1-2; 8 nucleotides match TRBD1. Germline V gene data show CDR1 as SQVTM and CDR2 as ANQGSEA. The CDR3 is 12 amino acids. The V and J ends lost 4 bases and 8 bases, in that order; junction bases with no gene match: 6. CDR3 sequence: CSVADREGGYTF. The DNA for the CDR3 is TGCAGCGTTGCGGACAGGGAAGGAGGCTACACCTTC.

The chain couples TRBV7-9 to TRBJ2-1; maybe TRBD1 (6 bases). CDR1 is SEHNR, CDR2 FQNEAQ, per germline (reference sequence). Trimming removed 5 bases from V and 3 bases from J, with 20 bases in between. This CDR3 comprises 17 residues. In DNA, the CDR3 is TGTGCCAGCAGCCAATTTAGACAGGTCCCTCACTACAATGAGCAGTTCTTC. This gives the protein CASSQFRQVPHYNEQFF.

The table lists this clone with a count of one. This chain links TRBV2 with TRBJ2-3; D is perhaps TRBD2 (7 bases). Trimming left V 8 bases short and J 3 bases short, with 18 bases between. The germline V gene has CDR1 SNHLY and CDR2 FYNNEI. The CDR3 is 15 amino acids. In nucleotides, the CDR3 is TGTGCCAGCGGACGGGGGGCGATAATTACAGATACGCAGTATTTT. This codes for CASGRGAIITDTQYF.

The chain couples TRBV29-1 to TRBJ2-3; 9 nucleotides agree with TRBD1. The V segment lost 3 bases and the J segment 6 bases; nucleotides outside the gene matches: 10. Germline V gene lookup returns CDR1 SQVTM and CDR2 ANQGSEA. The CDR3 sequence is 15 residues long. The CDR3 bases are TGCAGCGTTGAGGGGGGACAGGGACTTTCCGATACGCAGTATTTT. Translated, it gives CSVEGGQGLSDTQYF.

V is TRBV4-1 and J is TRBJ1-1; D remains ambiguous. CDR1 is MGHRA and CDR2 is YSYEKL in the germline V gene. V shed 0 bases and J shed 1 base, with 12 bases lying between them. The CDR3 is 16 amino acids. The CDR3 bases are TGCGCCAGCAGCCAAGATCTAACGACGGGGAACACTGAAGCTTTCTTT. Encoded protein: CASSQDLTTGNTEAFF.

A note on this clone: Other DNA sequences in the sample encode the same CDR3. The V call is TRBV27, the J call TRBJ2-3; D not certain. Trimming removed 2 bases from V and 1 base from J, with 4 bases in between. Germline V gene sequence: CDR1 MNHEY, CDR2 SMNVEV (reference sequence). CDR3 length equals 13 residues. The CDR3 DNA sequence: TGTGCCAGCAGTTTAGGAGGCACAGATACGCAGTATTTT. The encoded protein is CASSLGGTDTQYF.

The chain carries TRBV19 and TRBJ2-1; TRBD2 is a possible D gene (6 bases). Germline CDR1 is LNHDA and CDR2 is SQIVND (reference sequence). This CDR3 spans 16 amino acids. Trimming stripped 5 bases from V and 0 bases from J, with 14 bases between. Written as DNA, the CDR3 is TGTGCCAGTAGTCCCCCTGGGAGGACCTCCTACAATGAGCAGTTCTTC. Protein sequence: CASSPPGRTSYNEQFF.